The T cell receptor beta chain under discussion was sequenced for a study of blood T cell repertoires in COVID-19. The germline V gene has CDR1 KGHDR and CDR2 SFDVKD. The trim removed 3 bases at V and 5 bases at J, leaving 3 bases unmatched. This CDR3 comprises 13 residues. How the authors handled the data: Reference gene primer amplification gave estimated nucleated cell counts. Some clones are missing from TCRdb's copy, which holds only in-frame ones; the method was immunoSEQ multiplex PCR. V, J and clone size reflect that table, while D and trimming were determined from the DNA. The repertoire includes about 280,000 clones, around 89% of them detected once, and about 5% sits in the top ten.

The chain has TRBV24-1 and TRBJ2-7; 7 nucleotides line up with TRBD2. Sequenced sample: peripheral blood. The receptor was derived from a man aged 35 to 55 with acute or convalescent COVID-19. The CDR3 protein is CATSDGGGHEQYF. In nucleotides, the CDR3 is TGTGCCACCAGTGATGGCGGGGGACACGAGCAGTACTTC.